This TCR beta chain is from a study of shared clonotypes between healthy human individuals. Germline loops: CDR1 MNHEY, CDR2 SMNVEV (reference sequence). The CDR3 loop spans 16 amino acids. V was pared by 0 bases and J by 6 bases, with 15 bases between. Approximately 220 ng DNA, about 33,000 T cell genomes, went into each sorted-subset replicate PCR. Libraries were prepared by immunoSEQ multiplex PCR; TCRdb keeps only in-frame clonotypes and omits some of them. The sample has over a million clones, 70% to 80% seen once. The chain couples TRBV27 to TRBJ2-1, with D possibly called TRBD1 or TRBD2 (5 bases each). This TCR was sampled from a man between 18 and 29 years old in good health. Some clones in this sample may be carry-over from other donors' samples. Sequences were obtained from memory CD4+ T cells from PBMCs. Sample subset: CD45RA-negative fraction. CDR3 sequence: CASSLSSGPLSNEQFF. The CDR3 DNA follows: TGTGCCAGCAGTTTATCATCGGGGCCGCTATCCAATGAGCAGTTCTTC.